The next 15 T cell receptor beta chains were all read from a single sample in a study of OX40 agonist ivuxolimab in advanced cancers. The data were produced by immunoSEQ multiplex PCR, yet TCRdb's version contains in-frame clones alone and is incomplete. The sample holds tens of thousands of clones, 75% to 90% seen once. The sample here was CD4+ or CD8+ T cells sorted from blood, taken in a trial of the OX40 agonist ivuxolimab. These receptor sequences come from an adult with an advanced solid tumor such as melanoma, head and neck, liver or kidney cancer.

The chain uses TRBV21-1 and TRBJ2-1; the table's D call of TRBD2 was not tested on the DNA. TRBV21-1 is a pseudogene. CDR3 length: 17 amino acids. In DNA, the CDR3 is TGTGCCAGCAGCAAGCGCGGGGTAGCGGGGATTTACAATGAGCAGTTCTTC. Its protein is CASSKRGVAGIYNEQFF.

The V gene is TRBV29-1, the J gene TRBJ1-1, with a tentative D call TRBD1 (6 bases). CDR3 length: 12 amino acids. Germline V CDR1 and CDR2: SQVTM, ANQGSEA. The V gene lost 7 bases and the J gene lost 11 bases, with 20 bases spanning the gap. The CDR3: CSGGRGALGAFF. The DNA of the CDR3 is TGCAGCGGCGGGAGGGGGGCGTTGGGGGCTTTCTTT.

The chain is built from TRBV5-1 and TRBJ2-7; TRBD1 might be the D (6 bases). V dropped 2 bases and J dropped 2 bases, with 11 bases sitting between them. The CDR3 length is 14 residues. CDR1 and CDR2 (germline): SGHRS, YFSETQ. The CDR3 here is CASSFGAGAYEQYF. CDR3 coding DNA: TGCGCCAGCAGCTTTGGGGCAGGGGCCTACGAGCAGTACTTC.

This rearrangement joins TRBV7-2 to TRBJ1-4, with a tentative D call TRBD1 (5 bases). The CDR3 runs 16 residues. Trimming shortened V by 4 bases and J by 5 bases, and 17 bases separated the two germline ends. In germline, CDR1 is SGHTA, CDR2 FQGNSA. CDR3 loop: CASSSVRRDGNEKLFF. The DNA of the CDR3 is TGTGCCAGCAGCTCCGTCCGCCGGGACGGAAATGAAAAACTGTTTTTT.

This sequence joins TRBV5-1 and TRBJ1-3; D not resolved. CDR1 and CDR2 (germline): SGHRS, YFSETQ. The CDR3 loop spans 15 amino acids. Trimming left V 2 bases short and J 4 bases short, with 13 bases between. CDR3 in amino acids: CASSLIGVGGNTIYF. In DNA, the CDR3 is TGCGCCAGCAGCTTAATCGGGGTTGGAGGAAACACCATATATTTT. Variable domain in full (rest from reference TRBV5-1 and TRBJ1-3): KAGVTQTPRYLIKTRGQQVTLSCSPISGHRSVSWYQQTPGQGLQFLFEYFSETQRNKGNFPGRFSGRQFSNSRSEMNVSTLELGDSALYLCASSLIGVGGNTIYFGEGSWLTVV.

The J gene is TRBJ2-3, the V gene TRBV4-2; the D call may be TRBD1 or TRBD2 (7 bases each). The CDR3 has 15 amino acids. Trimming took off 0 bases at V and 5 bases at J, with 12 bases between the two ends. Germline V lookup: CDR1 LGHNA, CDR2 YNFKEQ. DNA of the CDR3: TGTGCCAGCAGCCAAGAGGGAGGGACAGAAGATACGCAGTATTTT. Encoded protein: CASSQEGGTEDTQYF.

J is TRBJ2-1 and V is TRBV27, with 7 bases matching TRBD2. The CDR3 has 16 amino acids. With 3 bases clipped from V and 0 bases from J, the junction kept 5 bases outside the gene matches. Germline CDR1 MNHEY, CDR2 SMNVEV (reference sequence). Here the CDR3 reads CASSFLSGYSYNEQFF. CDR3 DNA: TGTGCCAGCAGTTTCCTTAGCGGGTACTCCTACAATGAGCAGTTCTTC.

The gene calls are TRBV15 and TRBJ1-2; no firm D call. V lost 2 bases to trimming and J lost 0 bases, with 10 bases between them. Germline lookup yields CDR1 LNHNV and CDR2 YYDKDF (reference sequence). The CDR3 runs to 15 residues. The CDR3 DNA sequence: TGTGCCACCAGCAGAACCCGGACGGCTAACTATGGCTACACCTTC. Amino acid sequence: CATSRTRTANYGYTF.

This chain links TRBV18 with TRBJ2-5; maybe TRBD2 (5 bases). Trimming took 8 bases from V and 5 from J, leaving 6 bases between them. CDR3 size: 10 residues. Germline CDR1 reads KGHSH; CDR2 reads LQKENI. The DNA of the CDR3 is TGTGCCAGCACGGGGGAGACCCAGTACTTC. Translating gives CASTGETQYF. The variable domain in full, with the rest retrieved from reference TRBV18 and TRBJ2-5, is NAGVMQNPRHLVRRRGQEARLRCSPMKGHSHVYWYRQLPEEGLKFMVYLQKENIIDESGMPKERFSAEFPKEGPSILRIQQVVRGDSAAYFCASTGETQYFGPGTRLLVL.

The chain recombines TRBV29-1 with TRBJ2-5, with D possibly being TRBD2 (6 bases). Germline V gene sequence: CDR1 SQVTM, CDR2 ANQGSEA. The V gene lost 7 bases and the J gene lost 7 bases, with 22 bases spanning the gap. The CDR3 length is 14 residues. For the CDR3, the DNA is TGCAGCGCCACCCCCCCGGGACTCTTGGGGACCCAGTACTTC. Amino acid sequence: CSATPPGLLGTQYF.

This sequence joins TRBV9 and TRBJ2-6; possibly TRBD1 for D (6 bases). The V gene lost 5 bases and the J gene lost 2 bases, with 11 bases spanning the gap. CDR1 and CDR2 from the germline V gene are SGDLS and YYNGEE. There are 15 residues in the CDR3. The DNA for the CDR3 is TGTGCCAGCAGTGTATACAGGGCTGGGGCCAACGTCCTGACTTTC. Its translation is CASSVYRAGANVLTF.

This sequence joins TRBV4-1 and TRBJ2-5; D unresolved. Germline loops: CDR1 MGHRA, CDR2 YSYEKL. The CDR3 is 15 residues long. Trimming stripped 3 bases from V and 5 bases from J, with 16 bases between. This CDR3 reads CASSHPGRSRETQYF. The CDR3 DNA reads TGCGCCAGCAGCCACCCCGGTCGGTCCCGGGAGACCCAGTACTTC.

The chain joins TRBV2 to TRBJ2-7; 8 bases map to TRBD1. CDR3 length: 14 amino acids. In germline, CDR1 is SNHLY, CDR2 FYNNEI. The junction had 4 bases not matched to a gene; V was cut back by 4 bases and J by 2 bases. CDR3 sequence reads: CASSGTGIAYEQYV. CDR3 sequence (DNA): TGTGCCAGCAGTGGGACAGGGATAGCCTACGAGCAGTACGTC.

This clone was counted only a few times. The rearrangement uses TRBV6-1 and TRBJ2-3; D unclear. The CDR3 extends over 16 amino acids. Deletions cut 1 base from V and 0 bases from J, with 11 bases between. Germline V lookup: CDR1 MNHNS, CDR2 SASEGT. In DNA, the CDR3 is TGTGCCAGCAGTGAAGGCAGAGAATATAGCACAGATACGCAGTATTTT. Translation gives CASSEGREYSTDTQYF.

J is TRBJ2-7 and V is TRBV4-1; the D gene is possibly TRBD2 (5 bases). Germline CDR1 MGHRA, CDR2 YSYEKL. The CDR3 contains 13 residues. Between the trimmed V and J ends, which lost 1 base and 6 bases, there was a span of 10 bases. The DNA for the CDR3 is TGCGCCAGCAGCCAAGCAACTAGTACCGAGCAGTACGTC. Protein: CASSQATSTEQYV.